The 19 T cell receptor beta chains presented below share a single source sample, sequenced in a study of CD8+CD57+ T cells in acquired aplastic anemia. TCR beta VDJ and CDR3 profiling used genomic DNA as template. TCRdb reprocessed the reads via MiXCR and lists one record per CDR3 protein. The sample carries roughly 150,000 distinct CDR3 sequences, just under 45% recorded once. The sample taken for sequencing was sorted CD4+, CD8+, or CD8+CD57+ T cells (not recorded which) from PBMCs. These receptors were taken from a human donor in good health.

This clonotype was seen many times. V and J are TRBV5-1 and TRBJ2-7; 8 nucleotides match TRBD2. This CDR3 spans 16 amino acids. From germline, CDR1 is SGHRS and CDR2 YFSETQ. The V segment lost 1 base and the J segment 2 bases; nucleotides outside the gene matches: 8. The CDR3 protein is CASSLFGSGGTYEQYF. CDR3 sequence (DNA): TGCGCCAGCAGCTTGTTCGGCTCGGGAGGGACCTACGAGCAGTACTTC.

The CDR3 coding sequence is TGTGCCAGCAGTTCAGGGCCCCCCTCCTACGAGCAGTACTTC. Its protein product is CASSSGPPSYEQYF. J is TRBJ2-7 and V is TRBV2; D possibly corresponds to TRBD1 (5 bases). Looked up from germline, CDR1 is SNHLY and CDR2 is FYNNEI. The CDR3 consists of 14 residues. Trimming took off 5 bases at V and 0 bases at J, with 11 bases between the two ends.

This clonotype was picked up a small number of times. This rearrangement joins TRBV6-1 to TRBJ1-2; TRBD1 is a possible D gene (5 bases). This CDR3 contains 14 residues. V was trimmed by 8 bases and J by 7 bases, leaving 20 bases between them. Per germline, CDR1 MNHNS and CDR2 SASEGT. For the CDR3, the DNA is TGTGCCAGCGGAGCTTGGGCAGGGTTTCTTGGCTACACCTTC. It codes for CASGAWAGFLGYTF.

This clonotype came up many times. CDR3: CASSLRGADYNEQFF. The CDR3 nucleotides are TGTGCCAGCAGCTTAAGAGGGGCTGACTACAATGAGCAGTTCTTC. The chain links TRBV7-3 to TRBJ2-1; tentatively, D is TRBD1 or TRBD2 (5 bases each). Trimming removed 1 base at V and 3 bases at J, with 10 bases between. Germline V CDR1 and CDR2: SGHTA, FQGTGA. This CDR3 has 15 amino acids.

This clonotype has only a few counts. This chain joins TRBV28 and TRBJ1-4; a weak D match, TRBD1 (5 bases). Trimming stripped 4 bases from V and 8 bases from J, with 8 bases between. Per germline, CDR1 MDHEN and CDR2 SYDVKM. This CDR3 region has 12 residues. The CDR3 sequence: CASSSGKEKLFF. As DNA, the CDR3 is TGTGCCAGCAGTTCAGGGAAGGAAAAACTGTTTTTT. The variable domain in full, completed from reference TRBV28 and TRBJ1-4, reads DVKVTQSSRYLVKRTGEKVFLECVQDMDHENMFWYRQDPGLGLRLIYFSYDVKMKEKGDIPEGYSVSREKKERFSLILESASTNQTSMYLCASSSGKEKLFFGSGTQLSVL.

This sequence joins TRBV28 and TRBJ2-5; perhaps TRBD2 as D (5 bases). CDR1 is MDHEN, CDR2 SYDVKM, per germline. This CDR3 has 14 amino acids. With 3 bases removed from V and 6 bases from J, the gap between germline ends came to 14 bases. This CDR3 reads CASSLGGLRQTQYF. The CDR3 DNA follows: TGTGCCAGCAGTTTGGGCGGGCTCCGGCAGACCCAGTACTTC.

The chain is built from TRBV7-2 and TRBJ1-5; D gene ambiguous. Germline lookup yields CDR1 SGHTA and CDR2 FQGNSA. The CDR3 runs 13 residues. V dropped 0 bases and J dropped 7 bases, with 7 bases sitting between them. The CDR3 nucleotides are TGTGCCAGCAGCTTAGCTTTATGGCAGCCCCAGCATTTT. This encodes CASSLALWQPQHF.

The genes are TRBV4-2 and TRBJ2-7; 14 positions match TRBD2. CDR1 LGHNA and CDR2 YNFKEQ come from the germline V gene. The ends lost 4 bases at V and 4 bases at J; junction bases unmatched: 6. This CDR3 has 16 amino acids. The CDR3 nucleotides read TGTGCCAGCAGCCGGCGACTAGCGGGAGGGAATTACGAGCAGTACTTC. Translating gives CASSRRLAGGNYEQYF.

On this clonotype itself: A junction end diverges from the germline sequence, so it may reflect a read error. The chain employs TRBV6-5 and TRBJ1-1; 12 nucleotides match TRBD1. CDR3 length: 15 residues. In germline, CDR1 is MNHEY, CDR2 SVGAGI. This CDR3 reads CTSRPPGQGATEAFF. The CDR3 DNA sequence: TGTACCAGCAGGCCCCCGGGACAGGGGGCGACTGAAGCTTTCTTT.

This clonotype was counted ten times or more. The CDR3 spells CASSDLGIGNTEAFF. DNA of the CDR3: TGTGCCAGCAGTGACCTCGGGATAGGGAACACTGAAGCTTTCTTT. This sequence joins TRBV25-1 and TRBJ1-1; D is ambiguous. There are 15 residues in the CDR3. Deletions cut 3 bases from V and 1 base from J, with 12 bases between. Per the germline V gene, CDR1 is MGHDK and CDR2 is SYGVNS.

The chain couples TRBV15 to TRBJ2-6; D perhaps matches TRBD2 (5 bases). The germline gives CDR1 LNHNV, CDR2 YYDKDF (reference sequence). The CDR3 extends over 16 amino acids. V was cut by 0 bases and J by 4 bases, with 10 bases left in between. The chain's CDR3 is CATSRDLGVGANVLTF. Written as DNA, the CDR3 is TGTGCCACCAGCAGAGATCTCGGGGTGGGGGCCAACGTCCTGACTTTC. Complete variable domain (other parts from reference TRBV15 and TRBJ2-6): DAMVIQNPRYQVTQFGKPVTLSCSQTLNHNVMYWYQQKSSQAPKLLFHYYDKDFNNEADTPDNFQSRRPNTSFCFLDIRSPGLGDTAMYLCATSRDLGVGANVLTFGAGSRLTVL.

The rearrangement joins TRBV11-2 to TRBJ2-1; TRBD1 aligns across 8 bases. The CDR3 consists of 16 residues. Germline V gives CDR1 SGHAT, CDR2 FQNNGV. The J segment lost 7 bases and the V segment lost 5 bases, leaving 13 bases of the junction unmatched. CDR3 DNA: TGTGCCAGCAGCCGAACCAGGGACAGGACGGGGAATGAGCAGTTCTTC. Encoded protein: CASSRTRDRTGNEQFF.

The chain links TRBV20-1 to TRBJ2-1; no definite D call. Trimming cost V 0 bases and J 4 bases, with 13 bases left between them. Germline loops: CDR1 DFQATT, CDR2 SNEGSKA (reference sequence). The length of the CDR3 is 15 residues. The CDR3 protein is CSARDRSRDYNEQFF. DNA for the CDR3: TGCAGTGCTAGAGATCGGTCTAGAGATTACAATGAGCAGTTCTTC.

This clonotype showed up many times. V usage is TRBV12-3 or TRBV12-4 and J usage is TRBJ2-3; TRBD2 matches at 7 bases. This CDR3 is 15 amino acids long. With 1 base clipped from V and 0 bases from J, the junction kept 1 base outside the gene matches. CDR3 DNA: TGTGCCAGCAGTTTAGGAGCGGGAAGCACAGATACGCAGTATTTT. It translates to CASSLGAGSTDTQYF.

This clonotype was counted once. The gene calls are TRBV2 and TRBJ1-5; D gene ambiguous. Germline V CDR1 and CDR2: SNHLY, FYNNEI. Trimming pared 7 bases from V and 12 bases from J, leaving 13 bases between. There are 11 residues in the CDR3. The CDR3 DNA reads as TGTGCCAGCAAGGAAGGGATACGCCAGCATTTT. This translates into CASKEGIRQHF.

The gene calls are TRBV20-1 and TRBJ2-3; TRBD2 agrees at 11 bases. The germline CDR1 and CDR2 sequences are DFQATT and SNEGSKA (reference sequence). This CDR3 is built from 16 residues. The ends lost 0 bases at V and 4 bases at J; junction bases unmatched: 6. The CDR3 coding sequence is TGCAGTGCTAGAGATATTAGCGGGAGGGCATCAGATACGCAGTATTTT. Encoded protein: CSARDISGRASDTQYF.

This chain links TRBV11-1 with TRBJ2-7, with a possible D match to TRBD1 (5 bases). Trimming cost V 3 bases and J 2 bases, with 11 bases left between them. The CDR3 extends over 14 amino acids. CDR1 SGHAT and CDR2 FQDESV come from the germline V gene (reference sequence). The DNA of the CDR3 is TGTGCCAGCAGCTTTGCAGGGTTCACCTACGAGCAGTACTTC. Translating it yields CASSFAGFTYEQYF. The full variable domain, rest sourced from reference TRBV11-1 and TRBJ2-7, is EAEVAQSPRYKITEKSQAVAFWCDPISGHATLYWYRQILGQGPELLVQFQDESVVDDSQLPKDRFSAERLKGVDSTLKIQPAELGDSAMYLCASSFAGFTYEQYFGPGTRLTVT.

This chain joins TRBV27 and TRBJ2-7; 9 positions agree with TRBD1. CDR1 MNHEY and CDR2 SMNVEV come from the germline V gene (reference sequence). CDR3 length equals 16 residues. V dropped 4 bases and J dropped 2; count of bases not matched to a gene: 9. The CDR3 nucleotides are TGTGCCAGCAGTTCCTCGGGGGGACAGGGCCCCTACGAGCAGTACTTC. Amino acid sequence: CASSSSGGQGPYEQYF.

This clonotype was detected only a few times. The CDR3 nucleotides read TGTGCCAGCTCACCCTTCCTGACAGGTGATAATTCACCCCTCCACTTT. It translates to CASSPFLTGDNSPLHF. The chain combines TRBV18 with TRBJ1-6; D is perhaps TRBD1 (6 bases). Per the germline V gene, CDR1 is KGHSH and CDR2 is LQKENI. The CDR3 is made up of 16 amino acids. Trimming shortened V by 3 bases and J by 5 bases, and 14 bases separated the two germline ends.